What follows is one T cell receptor beta chain and its context. The data were taken from a study of blood T cell repertoires in COVID-19. The CDR3 extends over 15 amino acids. CDR1 is MNHEY and CDR2 is SVGAGI in the germline V gene. With V trimmed by 0 bases and J by 8 bases, 6 bases remained unmatched. Sequencing was performed with immunoSEQ multiplex PCR; in TCRdb, only in-frame clones are kept and a portion is missing. The repertoire holds tens of thousands of clones, around 83% seen once, with 6.5% to 8% in the top ten. The chain employs TRBV6-5 and TRBJ1-4; 7 bases line up with TRBD1. The receptor was derived from a human donor in a cohort sampled during active COVID-19. The sequenced material came from peripheral blood. CDR3 loop: CASSYSGGGREKLFF. CDR3 coding DNA: TGTGCCAGCAGTTACTCAGGGGGCGGAAGAGAAAAACTGTTTTTT.